These 13 T cell receptor beta chains came from one sample sequenced in a study of cytomegalovirus exposure and HLA in healthy donors. The PCR had 60 Vbeta and 13 Jbeta primers. This table comes from immunoSEQ multiplex PCR, and its TCRdb copy is limited to in-frame clones, with some not included. The table records more than 95,000 clones, under 85% of them present only once. The sequencing input was PBMCs. The origin of the receptors is a man aged 25 to 40 in good health and CMV-seronegative.

The gene calls are TRBV19 and TRBJ2-1; 14 bases are shared with TRBD2. J lost 6 bases, V lost 3 bases, and 7 bases had no gene match. CDR3 length: 17 amino acids. The germline CDR1 and CDR2 sequences are LNHDA and SQIVND (reference sequence). The CDR3 DNA reads TGTGCCAGTAGTATGCTGTCCGGGACTAGCGGGAGCAATGAGCAGTTCTTC. Its protein is CASSMLSGTSGSNEQFF.

This rearrangement joins TRBV4-1 to TRBJ2-7, with 9 positions matching TRBD2. CDR3 size: 16 residues. Trimming removed 5 bases from V and 2 bases from J; junction bases left unmatched: 10. Germline V gene sequence: CDR1 MGHRA, CDR2 YSYEKL. CDR3 protein: CASSESPQRGAYEQYF. CDR3 coding DNA: TGCGCCAGCAGCGAGTCCCCTCAGCGGGGGGCCTACGAGCAGTACTTC.

The genes are TRBV5-1 and TRBJ2-5, with 7 bases matching TRBD2. The J call is in doubt because the DNA end fits TRBJ2-7 better. This CDR3 has 17 amino acids. In germline, CDR1 is SGHRS, CDR2 YFSETQ. The CDR3 sequence is CASSLGASGLSSYEQYF. DNA for the CDR3: TGCGCCAGCAGCTTGGGCGCTAGCGGCCTGAGCTCCTACGAGCAGTACTTC.

The genes are TRBV5-1 and TRBJ2-1; TRBD2 matches at 12 bases. The trim removed 1 base at V and 2 bases at J, leaving 7 bases unmatched. Germline CDR1 and CDR2: SGHRS and YFSETQ. There are 18 residues in the CDR3. CDR3 DNA sequence: TGCGCCAGCAGCTTGAGTTCGACTAGCGGGAGTCCCTACAATGAGCAGTTCTTC. Residues: CASSLSSTSGSPYNEQFF.

The CDR3 bases are TGTGCCAGCACCGGTCCGGCAGGGTGGGACTACGAGCAGTACTTC. Translation gives CASTGPAGWDYEQYF. The chain has TRBV7-9 and TRBJ2-7, with a possible D match to TRBD1 (5 bases). Trimming took 7 bases from V and 3 from J, leaving 19 bases between them. Per germline, CDR1 SEHNR and CDR2 FQNEAQ (reference sequence). The CDR3 has 15 residues.

The rearrangement uses TRBV11-3 and TRBJ2-1; 7 positions match TRBD2. Germline V gene data show CDR1 as SGHNT and CDR2 as YENEEA. CDR3 size: 15 residues. Trimming took 5 bases from V and 6 from J; bases not matched to a gene: 10. Written as DNA, the CDR3 is TGTGCCAGCAGCCCTAGACTAGCCGGACCCAATGAGCAGTTCTTC. Its translation: CASSPRLAGPNEQFF. Together with reference TRBV11-3 and TRBJ2-1, the CDR3 gives the full variable domain: EAGVVQSPRYKIIEKKQPVAFWCNPISGHNTLYWYLQNLGQGPELLIRYENEEAVDDSQLPKDRFSAERLKGVDSTLKIQPAELGDSAVYLCASSPRLAGPNEQFFGPGTRLTVL.

This clone was recorded a few times. The rearrangement joins TRBV5-6 to TRBJ2-7; the D gene is possibly TRBD2 (7 bases). Trimming left V 2 bases short and J 7 bases short, with 16 bases between. CDR1 is SGHDT, CDR2 YYEEEE, per germline. This CDR3 is 14 amino acids long. CDR3 coding DNA: TGTGCCAGCAGCTTAACAGGGACTACCAGGGAGCAGTACTTC. Translated: CASSLTGTTREQYF.

The chain uses TRBV28 and TRBJ1-2, with a possible D match to TRBD1 (5 bases). CDR1 MDHEN and CDR2 SYDVKM come from the germline V gene. The CDR3 spans 12 residues. Deletions cut 7 bases from V and 8 bases from J, with 14 bases between. The CDR3 DNA follows: TGTGCCAGCACCTCCCCGCAGGGCGGCTACACCTTC. Translated, it gives CASTSPQGGYTF.

The genes are TRBV7-8 and TRBJ2-2; D possibly corresponds to TRBD1 (6 bases). In germline, CDR1 is SGHVS, CDR2 FQNEAQ. CDR3 length: 15 amino acids. V lost 5 bases to trimming and J lost 2 bases, with 12 bases between them. CDR3 sequence: CASSPTGLNTGELFF. CDR3 bases: TGTGCCAGCAGCCCCACAGGGTTAAACACCGGGGAGCTGTTTTTT.

The rearrangement links TRBV6-6 to TRBJ1-2; 9 positions match TRBD1. Germline V gives CDR1 MNHNY, CDR2 SVGAGI (reference sequence). The J segment lost 5 bases and the V segment lost 5 bases, leaving 9 bases of the junction unmatched. The CDR3 consists of 15 residues. The CDR3 loop reads CASSPSGTGPYGYTF. Here the CDR3 DNA reads TGTGCCAGCAGTCCATCCGGGACAGGGCCTTATGGCTACACCTTC.

This clone was found once. The chain employs TRBV15 and TRBJ1-2; the D gene is possibly TRBD1 (6 bases). The CDR3 spans 14 residues. The ends were cut back, 3 bases at V and 4 bases at J, with 12 bases in the middle. Germline V gene lookup returns CDR1 LNHNV and CDR2 YYDKDF (reference sequence). The CDR3 DNA sequence: TGTGCCACCAGCAGCCTCGGCAGGGGCTATGGCTACACCTTC. Translating gives CATSSLGRGYGYTF.

The chain employs TRBV27 and TRBJ2-4, with a tentative D call TRBD2 (5 bases). Trimming pared 5 bases from V and 0 bases from J, leaving 5 bases between. The CDR3 loop spans 13 amino acids. Germline CDR1 is MNHEY and CDR2 is SMNVEV (reference sequence). The CDR3 sequence: CASSGLAKNIQYF. CDR3 bases: TGTGCCAGCAGTGGACTAGCCAAAAACATTCAGTACTTC.

The V and J genes are TRBV29-1 and TRBJ1-1; TRBD1 matches 9 bases. CDR1 SQVTM and CDR2 ANQGSEA come from the germline V gene. CDR3 size: 13 residues. After removal of 5 bases from V and 0 bases from J, the junction contained 1 base not matched to a gene. CDR3 sequence: CSVWDRVNTEAFF. Here the CDR3 DNA reads TGCAGCGTTTGGGACAGGGTGAACACTGAAGCTTTCTTT.